Listed below are T cell receptor beta chains from one sample, sequenced in a study of blood T cell repertoires in COVID-19. Using immunoSEQ multiplex PCR, the repertoire was profiled, and TCRdb retains in-frame clones only, with some absent. The sample records 300,000 to 450,000 clones, 85% being singletons. The sequenced sample consisted of peripheral blood. Source of these receptors: a woman younger than 30 with acute or convalescent COVID-19. The conserved cysteine and the conserved F or W are not part of the CDR3 here. Expanded clones are given a class, and other clones once, few, many or no size at all.

>few|TRBV6-6
ASSWLQGNQPQH
>few|TRBV28
ASSEPTGADTQY
>-|TRBV6-6
ASMWTGGQDGYT
>-|TRBV7-9
ASSLGLVGLAGVDEQF
>-|TRBV30
AWSGIQGSKRNNEQF
>-|TRBV27
ASRKTGSHMNTEAF
>-|TRBV10-2
ASSESPGLVTYNEQF
>-|TRBV6-6
ASRQGALEETQY
>once|TRBV27
ASSPGTSGSGEQF
>-|TRBV5-1
ASSFNPSGGQADTQY
>-|TRBV27
ASRASGSGLSVEQF
>-|TRBV28
ASSFPAEDTDTQY
>-|TRBV18
ASSSTGLSGYEQY
>-|TRBV15
ATSRSRGNTEAF
>-|TRBV12-3/TRBV12-4
ASSLLRNYGYT
>-|TRBV6-5
ASRRDSSYEQY
>-|TRBV29-1
SVEGGLAGITYEQY
>-|TRBV5-1
ASSLGQGQPQH
>-|TRBV5-1
ASSPRLAGGPTDTQY
>few|TRBV28
ASAQGGKGPSGSHDNEQF
>-|TRBV18
ASSLGQGGSSYEQY
>-|TRBV2
ASRYGGGTDTQY
>-|TRBV15
ATSRGLGQGDEQF
>-|TRBV12-5
ASVNRGLSNQPQH